The entry below describes one T cell receptor (beta chain). The CDR3 length is 13 residues. Between the trimmed V and J ends, which lost 2 bases and 1 base, there was a span of 5 bases. The germline gives CDR1 MNHEY, CDR2 SVGAGI. Produced via immunoSEQ multiplex PCR; TCRdb's table is partial and in-frame only. The sample has approximately 120,000 clones, about 89% seen once. The record originates from a study of control samples from healthy donors and cancer patients. Material: blood. The rearrangement uses TRBV6-5 and TRBJ1-1; no firm D call. This clonotype was sampled from a woman between 45 and 60 years old in good health. CDR3 in amino acids: CASSYAENTEAFF. For the CDR3, the DNA is TGTGCCAGCAGTTACGCGGAGAACACTGAAGCTTTCTTT.